Listed below are T cell receptor beta chains from one sample, sequenced in a study of identical twins. TCRdb reanalysed the 5' RACE reads using MiXCR and keeps one entry per CDR3 protein. Counted here are around 1.7 million distinct CDR3 sequences, 25% to 35% occurring once; the ten biggest clones make up approximately 0.29%. Sample: cord blood. All receptors come from a newborn girl in good health. Each CDR3 is given with its conserved first and last residue. The order of the fields is J gene, V gene, D gene, clone size, CDR3 DNA, CDR3 protein. D genes are given only for firm matches. Not every row has a clone size; where given, it reads once, few, many or a size class.

>TRBJ2-5|TRBV6-5|TRBD2|.
TGTGCCAGCAGTTCCCGGACTAGCGGGATGAGAAATGAGCAGTACTTC
CASSSRTSGMRNEQYF
>TRBJ2-3|TRBV5-1|.|few
TGCGCCAGCAGCTTGGGTGAGGTCCATACGCAGTATTTT
CASSLGEVHTQYF
>TRBJ1-5|TRBV27|.|.
TGTGCCAGCAGGCTACGGGGGATTAGCAATCAGCCCCAGCATTTT
CASRLRGISNQPQHF
>TRBJ2-1|TRBV7-8|.|.
TGTGCCAGCAGCTCAGACTTACTAGCAAAGTACAATGAGCAGTTCTTC
CASSSDLLAKYNEQFF
>TRBJ1-5|TRBV6-6|.|.
TGTGCCAGCACCCCAGTTGGGGGCAATCAGCCCCAGCATTTT
CASTPVGGNQPQHF
>TRBJ2-7|TRBV12-3/TRBV12-4|TRBD2|many
TGTGCCAGCAGCCCCGGGACTAGCGGGAGATCCTACGAGCAGTACTTC
CASSPGTSGRSYEQYF
>TRBJ1-4|TRBV9|.|.
TGTGCCAGCAGCGTACAACCACCGAACCCAGTGGGCACTAATGAAAAACTGTTTTTT
CASSVQPPNPVGTNEKLFF
>TRBJ2-7|TRBV2|.|.
TGTGCCAGCAGTGAAATCCGCCCCCCTAGGGGCGAGCAGTACTTC
CASSEIRPPRGEQYF
>TRBJ2-1|TRBV2|.|.
TGTGCCAGCACCCTTACCGGGACAAATTACAATGAGCAGTTCTTC
CASTLTGTNYNEQFF
>TRBJ2-7|TRBV24-1|.|.
TGTGCCACCAGTGAACAGACTAGGAATGAGCAGTACTTC
CATSEQTRNEQYF
>TRBJ2-3|TRBV7-2|.|few
TGTGCCAGCAGCTCACCTGGAGATACGCAGTATTTT
CASSSPGDTQYF
>TRBJ2-5|TRBV29-1|.|few
TGCAGCGTCCAACAGGGCTACAATGAGCAGTACTTC
CSVQQGYNEQYF
>TRBJ2-2|TRBV5-1|TRBD2|.
TGCGCCAGCGCAACCCTAGCGGGGGCCGGGGAGCTGTTTTTT
CASATLAGAGELFF
>TRBJ2-1|TRBV20-1|TRBD2|.
TGCAGTGCTTATACTAGCGGGAGACGGAACAATGAGCAGTTCTTC
CSAYTSGRRNNEQFF
>TRBJ1-1|TRBV10-3|.|few
TGTGCCATCAGTGACCGATACACTGAAGCTTTCTTT
CAISDRYTEAFF
>TRBJ2-7|TRBV10-3|.|.
TGTGCCATCAGTGAGGACATCTACGAGCAGTACTTC
CAISEDIYEQYF